This T cell receptor beta chain was found in a study of blood T cell repertoires in COVID-19. Study-wide context: The United States, Italy and Spain supplied acute and convalescent COVID-19 samples. T cells, B-cell-depleted T cells, or PBMCs supplied cDNA or gDNA.

Deletions cut 8 bases from V and 2 bases from J, with 17 bases between. The CDR3 is 15 residues long. In germline, CDR1 is MDHEN, CDR2 SYDVKM. As originally analysed: For nucleated cells, counts were estimated from reference gene primer amplification. Only in-frame clones appear in the TCRdb table, and some are missing; sequencing was by immunoSEQ multiplex PCR. That table is the source of V, J and clone size, and D and trimming were worked out from the DNA. This sample has 100,000 to 150,000 clones, with around 87% found just once. The receptor was isolated from a woman aged 65 to 85 with acute or convalescent COVID-19. Sequenced: peripheral blood. The chain is built from TRBV28 and TRBJ2-3, with D possibly being TRBD2 (7 bases). The CDR3 loop reads CASHFGGGNTDTQYF. For the CDR3, the DNA is TGTGCCAGCCACTTTGGGGGGGGCAACACAGATACGCAGTATTTT.